The clone carrying this T cell receptor (beta chain) was detected many times. What it recognizes is unknown. The CDR3 goes on 3 residues after the read ends, and that part is filled in from the germline J gene. The data are from a study of T cell clonality in common variable immunodeficiency. Findings and caveats of the study: Reportedly, TCR beta sequences from common variable immunodeficiency showed fewer deletions and N-nucleotide insertions. CVID subjects had higher TCRbeta clonality than healthy controls, most marked in about a third.

Only in-frame clones appear in the TCRdb table, and some are missing; sequencing was by immunoSEQ multiplex PCR. There are approximately 20,000 clones in the sample, none observed a single time. Germline V lookup: CDR1 GTSNPN, CDR2 SVGIG (reference sequence). V shed 5 bases and J 5 bases; nucleotides not matched to a gene: 1. The CDR3 runs 11 residues. Specimen: peripheral blood mononuclear cells. The rearrangement uses TRBV30 and TRBJ1-2; 8 bases map to TRBD1. This sequence was found in a human donor with common variable immunodeficiency. The covered CDR3 bases are TGTGCCTGGGACAGGGGTTATGGC. Translating gives CAWDRGYG. The complete CDR3 protein is CAWDRGYGYTF.